Detailed here is one TCR beta chain. The antigen is not known. TCRdb's table, derived via immunoSEQ multiplex PCR, lists solely in-frame clones and lacks some. Among about 1 million clones listed, roughly 75% were seen once. Looked up from germline, CDR1 is KGHSH and CDR2 is LQKENI. Trimming stripped 6 bases from V and 6 bases from J, with 15 bases between. The CDR3 spans 14 residues. This record belongs to a study of shared clonotypes between healthy human individuals. Study-level points and caveats: Clonotype sharing among donors was thought likely to change with sequencing depth.

What was sequenced was memory CD4+ T cells sorted from blood. Regarding subset: CD45RA-negative fraction. The chain combines TRBV18 with TRBJ1-3; tentative D call: TRBD1 (5 bases). This receptor was taken from a man aged 18 to 30 in good health. The CDR3 spells CASSAGAGLNTIYF. The CDR3 nucleotides read TGTGCCAGCTCCGCTGGGGCAGGGTTAAACACCATATATTTT.